This entry describes one T cell receptor beta chain. The sample belongs to a study of blood T cell repertoires in COVID-19. Trimming took 4 bases from V and 6 from J, leaving 11 bases between them. This CDR3 has 13 residues. Looked up from germline, CDR1 is SGHNT and CDR2 is YENEEA. Sequencing used immunoSEQ multiplex PCR; TCRdb keeps in-frame clones, though not all of them. The sample has just under 350,000 clones; 83% are singletons. Sequencing was carried out using peripheral blood. The rearrangement joins TRBV11-3 to TRBJ2-3, with D possibly TRBD1 on 6 matching bases. The sequence came from a man aged 30-40 years with active or convalescent COVID-19. The CDR3 spells CASSYLQGDTQYF. The CDR3, as DNA: TGTGCCAGCAGCTACCTCCAGGGGGATACGCAGTATTTT.